This T cell receptor (beta chain) originates from a study of Graves' ophthalmopathy and Graves' hyperthyroidism. Study-level background: Peripheral blood (taken before any treatment) was collected at initial diagnosis. Notes on the study in general: Using a 13-signature model, the authors split ophthalmopathy from stable hyperthyroidism, with about 88% sensitivity and 81.08% specificity.

The table lists this clonotype with many counts. Its antigen is not identified. RNA transcripts served as template for amplifying TCR beta CDR3 sequences. HTBI primers served in a first-round RT-PCR, which a second-round multiplex PCR followed. MiXCR was run by TCRdb on the multiplex PCR reads, yielding one entry per CDR3 protein. In the table there are some 350,000 distinct CDR3 sequences, about 18% of which are singletons. CDR1 and CDR2 (germline): SEHNR, FQNEAQ (reference sequence). The germline V and J ends were trimmed by 6 bases and 2 bases, with 11 bases remaining between them. The CDR3 is made up of 13 amino acids. The study recruited hyperthyroidism patients aged 18 to 65 who were newly diagnosed, under 2 months' duration.

The chain joins TRBV7-9 to TRBJ2-7; D ambiguous. The sequenced sample was peripheral blood. The sequence was obtained from an adult woman with stable Graves' hyperthyroidism. DNA of the CDR3: TGTGCCAGCAGTAAAGACGGAACCTACGAGCAGTACTTC. This encodes CASSKDGTYEQYF. The full variable domain, its missing parts supplied by reference TRBV7-9 and TRBJ2-7, is DTGVSQNPRHKITKRGQNVTFRCDPISEHNRLYWYRQTLGQGPEFLTYFQNEAQLEKSRLLSDRFSAERPKGSFSTLEIQRTEQGDSAMYLCASSKDGTYEQYFGPGTRLTVT.